Listed below are T cell receptor beta chains from one sample, sequenced in a study of patients and donors after allogeneic stem cell transplantation. A single record per CDR3 protein comes from TCRdb applying MiXCR to the RT-PCR reads. The sample has about 210,000 distinct CDR3 sequences, less than 50% seen once. Sample: blood, either unsorted or a sorted T cell fraction (not recorded which). These receptors all stem from a human donor who was either an allogeneic HSCT recipient or a stem cell or donor lymphocyte infusion donor (not recorded which). It is not recorded whose cells these are; they may come from a transplant donor. The CDR3 runs from the conserved cysteine through the conserved F or W. D genes are given only for firm matches. The listing skips clone size in some rows; elsewhere it reads once, few, many or a size class.

d_gene	abundance	v_gene	j_gene	CDR3aa	CDR3nt
-	-	TRBV10-3	TRBJ2-3	CAISGDSDTQYF	TGTGCCATCAGTGGGGACTCGGATACGCAGTATTTT
-	-	TRBV6-6	TRBJ1-1	CASSYGGHPFEAFF	TGTGCCAGCAGTTACGGGGGGCACCCTTTTGAAGCTTTCTTT
TRBD2	-	TRBV2	TRBJ2-7	CASTFSRGAYEQYF	TGTGCCAGCACCTTCTCCCGGGGGGCCTACGAGCAGTACTTC
-	-	TRBV30	TRBJ1-2	CAWHQGSDYGYTF	TGTGCCTGGCACCAGGGAAGTGACTATGGCTACACCTTC
TRBD1	few	TRBV12-3/TRBV12-4	TRBJ1-3	CASSLAGQGNTIYF	TGTGCCAGCAGTTTGGCGGGACAGGGAAACACCATATATTTT
-	-	TRBV24-1	TRBJ2-2	CATTPGTGELFF	TGTGCCACCACCCCTGGAACCGGGGAGCTGTTTTTT
TRBD1	-	TRBV5-1	TRBJ1-4	CASSGQGAPNEKLFF	TGCGCCAGCAGTGGACAGGGGGCCCCTAATGAAAAACTGTTTTTT
TRBD2	few	TRBV5-1	TRBJ2-1	CASSLVALAGGNNEQFF	TGCGCCAGCAGCTTGGTTGCCCTAGCGGGGGGTAACAATGAGCAGTTCTTC
-	once	TRBV6-6	TRBJ1-4	CASSYSTSTNEKLFF	TGTGCCAGCAGTTACTCGACCTCAACTAATGAAAAACTGTTTTTT
-	-	TRBV7-9	TRBJ1-5	CASTLNNQPQHF	TGTGCCAGCACCTTAAACAATCAGCCCCAGCATTTT
-	-	TRBV29-1	TRBJ1-2	CSVVAGGYEGYTF	TGCAGCGTTGTGGCGGGGGGGTATGAGGGCTACACCTTC
-	-	TRBV18	TRBJ1-6	CASSLRDKNNSPLHF	TGTGCCAGCTCACTCCGGGACAAAAATAATTCACCCCTCCACTTT
-	-	TRBV7-2	TRBJ1-2	CASSFLGGDYGYTF	TGTGCCAGCAGCTTTCTAGGGGGGGACTATGGCTACACCTTC
TRBD1	few	TRBV5-1	TRBJ2-1	CASSPYSDREIIDEQFF	TGCGCCAGCAGCCCCTACTCGGACAGGGAAATTATAGATGAGCAGTTCTTC
-	-	TRBV4-1	TRBJ1-3	CASSQVGWNTIYF	TGCGCCAGCAGCCAAGTAGGGTGGAACACCATATATTTT
TRBD1	-	TRBV27	TRBJ1-2	CASSLMPGTGHYGYTF	TGTGCCAGCAGTTTAATGCCTGGGACAGGGCACTATGGCTACACCTTC
-	-	TRBV20-1	TRBJ2-1	CSALAYNEQFF	TGCAGTGCGCTAGCCTACAATGAGCAGTTCTTC
-	-	TRBV10-3	TRBJ2-7	CAISELGRSYEQYF	TGTGCCATCAGTGAATTGGGCAGGTCCTACGAGCAGTACTTC
-	-	TRBV3-1	TRBJ1-2	CASSQRHGGYTF	TGTGCCAGCAGCCAACGGCACGGTGGCTACACCTTC
-	-	TRBV14	TRBJ1-1	CASSQLAGASAEAFF	TGTGCCAGCAGCCAGCTGGCGGGGGCGTCAGCTGAAGCTTTCTTT
TRBD1	-	TRBV4-1	TRBJ1-4	CASSPSDRGEKLFF	TGCGCCAGCAGCCCCTCCGACAGGGGGGAAAAACTGTTTTTT
-	-	TRBV27	TRBJ1-1	CASSFDYKNTEAFF	TGTGCCAGCAGTTTTGACTACAAGAACACTGAAGCTTTCTTT
-	few	TRBV5-1	TRBJ1-1	CASSSTRGNTEAFF	TGCGCCAGCAGCTCGACCAGGGGGAACACTGAAGCTTTCTTT
-	few	TRBV4-1	TRBJ1-6	CASSQPPGRRTPLHF	TGCGCCAGCAGCCAACCTCCGGGCCGGCGTACACCCCTCCACTTT
-	-	TRBV12-3/TRBV12-4	TRBJ1-1	CASSLNLIEAFF	TGTGCCAGCAGTTTAAACTTGATTGAAGCTTTCTTT
-	once	TRBV5-1	TRBJ2-1	CASSPRTTYNEQFF	TGCGCCAGCAGCCCCCGTACGACCTACAATGAGCAGTTCTTC
-	-	TRBV5-1	TRBJ1-2	CASSLGRRGAGYGYTF	TGCGCCAGCAGCTTGGGCCGCAGGGGCGCGGGCTATGGCTACACCTTC
-	few	TRBV4-1	TRBJ1-3	CASSQVAGFGNTIYF	TGCGCCAGCAGCCAAGTAGCAGGGTTCGGAAACACCATATATTTT
-	-	TRBV10-3	TRBJ1-4	CAITASLGGKLFF	TGTGCCATCACGGCCTCGCTGGGAGGAAAACTGTTTTTT
-	-	TRBV4-1	TRBJ1-2	CASSQEGVVYTF	TGCGCCAGCAGCCAAGAAGGAGTGGTCTACACCTTC
TRBD2	-	TRBV12-3/TRBV12-4	TRBJ2-2	CASHPSGVIGELFF	TGTGCCAGCCACCCGAGCGGGGTGATCGGGGAGCTGTTTTTT
-	-	TRBV11-3	TRBJ2-3	CASSLRETDTQYF	TGTGCCAGCAGCTTACGGGAAACAGATACGCAGTATTTT
-	-	TRBV20-1	TRBJ1-1	CSARASLNTEAFF	TGCAGTGCTAGGGCCAGCTTGAACACTGAAGCTTTCTTT
-	-	TRBV7-9	TRBJ1-1	CASSLGSGPSNTEAFF	TGTGCCAGCAGCTTAGGATCAGGGCCCTCGAACACTGAAGCTTTCTTT
-	once	TRBV20-1	TRBJ1-5	CSARWANQPQHF	TGCAGTGCTAGGTGGGCCAATCAGCCCCAGCATTTT
-	-	TRBV5-1	TRBJ1-5	CASSLVPDNQPQHF	TGCGCCAGCAGCTTGGTGCCCGACAATCAGCCCCAGCATTTT
-	once	TRBV7-3	TRBJ2-5	CASSLTELQETQYF	TGTGCCAGCAGCTTAACCGAACTGCAAGAGACCCAGTACTTC
-	-	TRBV12-3/TRBV12-4	TRBJ1-3	CASSFGILENTIYF	TGTGCCAGCAGTTTCGGGATCCTGGAAAACACCATATATTTT
-	-	TRBV12-3/TRBV12-4	TRBJ1-1	CASTLVGTEAFF	TGTGCCAGCACCTTGGTGGGCACTGAAGCTTTCTTT
-	-	TRBV7-3	TRBJ2-2	CASSKQVLGELFF	TGTGCCAGCAGCAAACAGGTTTTAGGGGAGCTGTTTTTT
-	few	TRBV2	TRBJ1-1	CASSADYLTEAFF	TGTGCCAGCAGTGCAGACTATTTAACTGAAGCTTTCTTT
-	-	TRBV18	TRBJ1-6	CASSPRRDRNSPLHF	TGTGCCAGCTCACCCCGGCGGGATCGCAATTCACCCCTCCACTTT
-	-	TRBV10-3	TRBJ2-5	CATSHSDPLETQYF	TGTGCCACGTCCCACTCGGACCCACTGGAGACCCAGTACTTC
-	-	TRBV5-1	TRBJ2-2	CASSPFLATGELFF	TGCGCCAGCAGCCCCTTTCTGGCCACCGGGGAGCTGTTTTTT
-	few	TRBV7-9	TRBJ1-4	CASNRVALGNEKLFF	TGTGCCAGCAACCGGGTGGCGCTCGGGAATGAAAAACTGTTTTTT
-	few	TRBV5-1	TRBJ1-1	CASSPGDNMNTEAFF	TGCGCCAGCAGCCCCGGGGACAACATGAACACTGAAGCTTTCTTT
TRBD1	few	TRBV5-1	TRBJ1-2	CASSGKQGNYGYTF	TGCGCCAGCAGCGGGAAACAGGGGAACTATGGCTACACCTTC
TRBD1	few	TRBV10-2	TRBJ1-2	CASGGTGNYGYTF	TGCGCCAGCGGGGGGACAGGCAACTATGGCTACACCTTC
-	-	TRBV12-3/TRBV12-4	TRBJ2-3	CASSFYGPDTQYF	TGTGCCAGCAGTTTTTATGGGCCAGATACGCAGTATTTT
-	few	TRBV20-1	TRBJ1-2	CSARDPGVYGYTF	TGCAGTGCTAGAGATCCGGGGGTGTATGGCTACACCTTC
TRBD1	-	TRBV24-1	TRBJ2-1	CATSDPGQVSYNEQFF	TGTGCCACCAGTGACCCGGGACAGGTCTCCTACAATGAGCAGTTCTTC
-	-	TRBV5-1	TRBJ2-7	CASSLFDANYEQYF	TGCGCCAGCAGCTTGTTCGACGCAAACTACGAGCAGTACTTC
-	-	TRBV10-3	TRBJ1-2	CAIRAPGQTYGYTF	TGTGCCATCAGAGCCCCTGGACAGACCTATGGCTACACCTTC